This T cell receptor (beta chain) was recovered during a study of radiation and T cells in renal cell carcinoma. Study as a whole: Nephrectomy followed 15 Gy stereotactic body radiation by 4 weeks.

The CDR3 has 15 residues. Unmatched junction bases numbered 8, after V lost 5 bases and J lost 2 bases. The germline V gene encodes CDR1 SGHTA and CDR2 FQGTGA. Turning to this clone: Its specificity is not known.

Described time point: blood 2 weeks post-SBRT. Stated treatment: 15 Gy SBRT to primary tumor, nephrectomy 4 weeks later. Serial blood draws occurred at baseline and 2 and 4 weeks post-SBRT. The tumor was a clear cell renal cell carcinoma. General study points: Top tumor clonotypes rose in blood 2 weeks post-radiation, then contracted.

Produced via immunoSEQ multiplex PCR; TCRdb's table is partial and in-frame only. The data show roughly 120,000 clones, 80% to 90% seen once. The chain is built from TRBV7-3 and TRBJ2-7; TRBD1 agrees at 8 bases. The clonotype comes from a woman in her fifties or sixties with renal cell carcinoma. The material was blood, obtained from a patient whose treatment included radiotherapy and nephrectomy. CDR3 amino acids: CASSQDGTGAYEQYF. CDR3 nucleotide sequence: TGTGCCAGCAGCCAGGATGGGACAGGAGCCTACGAGCAGTACTTC.